The 19 T cell receptor beta chains below come from one sample, sequenced in a study of shared clonotypes between healthy human individuals (dated by TCRdb to between 2020 and 2021). Library generation was performed with the immunoSEQ multiplex PCR assay. Imported from immuneACCESS, the table was reduced by TCRdb to in-frame sequences with V and J called. These copies leave out some clones; in studies compared against another copy, an unresolved V gene accounts for under half, and the cause of the remainder is not known. The sample table contains about 490,000 clones; only one count was recorded for 78% of them. The top ten constitute approximately 12% of the sample. The sequenced sample was PBMCs. The receptors shown here come from a woman in her 40s in good health. Some clones in this sample may be carry-over from other donors' samples.

This chain joins TRBV11-3 and TRBJ2-2; 7 bases line up with TRBD1. The CDR3 loop spans 15 amino acids. Germline CDR1 reads SGHNT; CDR2 reads YENEEA. Germline trimming cut 5 bases from V and 4 bases from J; bases unmatched to any gene: 7. CDR3 protein: CASSNRQGATGELFF. Written as DNA, the CDR3 is TGTGCCAGCAGCAACCGACAGGGTGCCACCGGGGAGCTGTTTTTT.

This clone was recorded a few times. The V call is TRBV12-2, the J call TRBJ1-4; TRBD1 is taken as the D call from the table, unchecked against the DNA. TRBV12-2 is shown as a pseudogene. The CDR3 is 19 residues long. CDR3 DNA: TGTGCAAGTCGCCCCCCCCCACAGGGGATTATCTCAACTAATGAAAAACTGTTTTTT. Encoded protein: CASRPPPQGIISTNEKLFF.

The chain has TRBV6-1 and TRBJ1-2; the D is unclear. V lost 2 bases, J lost 8 bases, and 12 bases lay in between. Germline CDR1 is MNHNS and CDR2 is SASEGT. CDR3 length equals 13 residues. The CDR3 sequence: CASSEWEKRGYTF. The CDR3 nucleotides read TGTGCCAGCAGTGAATGGGAAAAACGGGGCTACACCTTC.

This chain uses TRBV7-2 with TRBJ2-2; 11 positions agree with TRBD2. Germline trimming cut 5 bases from V and 5 bases from J; bases unmatched to any gene: 7. CDR1 SGHTA and CDR2 FQGNSA come from the germline V gene. The CDR3 has 16 amino acids. This CDR3 is CASSSSGRAGTGELFF. The CDR3 coding sequence is TGTGCCAGCAGCAGTAGCGGGAGGGCCGGGACCGGGGAGCTGTTTTTT.

V and J are TRBV29-1 and TRBJ2-1; 11 bases align to TRBD2. V lost 2 bases, J lost 0 bases, and 3 bases stayed unmatched. Germline assignment: CDR1 SQVTM and CDR2 ANQGSEA. The CDR3 spans 16 residues. The CDR3 sequence: CSVETSGSPSYNEQFF. Written as DNA, the CDR3 is TGCAGCGTTGAAACTAGCGGGAGCCCCTCCTACAATGAGCAGTTCTTC.

The chain is built from TRBV29-1 and TRBJ1-3; 8 bases align to TRBD1. The CDR3 runs 15 residues. V was pared by 6 bases and J by 2 bases, with 9 bases of the junction left unmatched. Germline V gives CDR1 SQVTM, CDR2 ANQGSEA. CDR3: CSVSGQGFPGNTIYF. CDR3 DNA sequence: TGCAGCGTGTCCGGACAGGGCTTTCCTGGAAACACCATATATTTT.

In DNA form, the CDR3 reads TGTGCCAGCAGTCCAACTAGCGGGAGGGCCCGTAGCTCCTACAATGAGCAGTTCTTC. Translating gives CASSPTSGRARSSYNEQFF. The V call is TRBV27, the J call TRBJ2-1, with 13 bases matching TRBD2. The CDR3 is 19 amino acids. V was pared by 5 bases and J by 0 bases, with 10 bases of the junction left unmatched. Germline V CDR1 and CDR2: MNHEY, SMNVEV (reference sequence).

The genes are TRBV28 and TRBJ2-5; 7 bases align to TRBD2. J was trimmed by 0 bases and V by 2 bases; bases with no gene match: 3. Germline V gives CDR1 MDHEN, CDR2 SYDVKM. The CDR3 runs 15 residues. The CDR3 here is CASSLRSGNQETQYF. The CDR3 coding sequence is TGTGCCAGCAGTTTACGGAGCGGGAACCAAGAGACCCAGTACTTC.

The genes are TRBV27 and TRBJ2-1; TRBD2 aligns across 8 bases. This CDR3 has 15 residues. The V gene end was trimmed by 6 bases and the J gene end by 1 base; junction bases not matched to a gene: 5. Germline CDR1 reads MNHEY; CDR2 reads SMNVEV (reference sequence). The CDR3 is CASSPAGVSYNEQFF. In DNA, the CDR3 is TGTGCCAGCAGCCCAGCGGGAGTTTCCTACAATGAGCAGTTCTTC.

The chain combines TRBV5-1 with TRBJ2-3, with TRBD2 as a possible D gene (7 bases). This CDR3 comprises 16 residues. Germline V CDR1 and CDR2: SGHRS, YFSETQ. V was cut by 1 base and J by 2 bases, with 14 bases left in between. The CDR3 reads CASSLRGEGITDTQYF. In DNA form, the CDR3 reads TGCGCCAGCAGCTTGAGGGGGGAGGGTATCACAGATACGCAGTATTTT.

The V gene is TRBV6-1, the J gene TRBJ2-7, with D possibly TRBD2 on 6 matching bases. Germline V gene data show CDR1 as MNHNS and CDR2 as SASEGT. This CDR3 is 15 amino acids long. Trimming left V 0 bases short and J 2 bases short, with 11 bases between. The CDR3 here is CASSEAWTTAYEQYF. The CDR3 DNA sequence: TGTGCCAGCAGTGAAGCCTGGACTACGGCCTACGAGCAGTACTTC.

The rearrangement links TRBV30 to TRBJ1-2; TRBD1 might be the D (6 bases). Trimming took off 1 base at V and 9 bases at J, with 15 bases between the two ends. The CDR3 length is 13 residues. The V gene's germline CDR1 is GTSNPN and CDR2 SVGIG (reference sequence). CDR3 residues: CAWSDLWGGSYTF. The DNA for the CDR3 is TGTGCCTGGAGTGACCTCTGGGGGGGCAGCTACACCTTC.

The chain combines TRBV11-2 with TRBJ2-3; TRBD1 matches at 10 bases. The CDR3 is made up of 16 amino acids. V was pared by 4 bases and J by 1 base, with 5 bases of the junction left unmatched. The germline V gene encodes CDR1 SGHAT and CDR2 FQNNGV. CDR3 in amino acids: CASSSGQGGGTDTQYF. The CDR3 DNA reads as TGTGCCAGCAGCTCCGGACAGGGGGGGGGCACAGATACGCAGTATTTT.

CDR3 region: CASSLIVTHEQYF. The CDR3 region has the DNA TGTGCCAGCAGCTTAATTGTGACCCACGAGCAGTACTTC. The chain uses TRBV7-9 and TRBJ2-7, with D hard to call. V shed 2 bases and J shed 5 bases, with 10 bases lying between them. This CDR3 is 13 amino acids long. Germline lookup yields CDR1 SEHNR and CDR2 FQNEAQ (reference sequence).

The chain carries TRBV6-6 and TRBJ1-6; tentative D call: TRBD1 (5 bases). CDR3 length: 14 residues. Germline lookup yields CDR1 MNHNY and CDR2 SVGAGI (reference sequence). Deletions cut 0 bases from V and 9 bases from J, with 9 bases between. The CDR3 DNA sequence: TGTGCCAGCAGTTACTCGCCGGGGCCTTCACCCCTCCACTTT. Amino acids: CASSYSPGPSPLHF.

The V gene is TRBV27, the J gene TRBJ2-1, with a tentative D call TRBD1 (6 bases). This CDR3 has 13 residues. V lost 10 bases and J 7 bases, leaving 17 bases between the germline ends. Germline V gene lookup returns CDR1 MNHEY and CDR2 SMNVEV (reference sequence). This CDR3 reads CATGTTKRNEQFF. The CDR3 DNA sequence: TGTGCCACCGGGACAACCAAAAGGAATGAGCAGTTCTTC.

The table lists this clone with a count of one. The chain links TRBV5-4 to TRBJ1-1; D perhaps matches TRBD1 (5 bases). CDR3 length: 15 amino acids. Germline V lookup: CDR1 SGHNT, CDR2 YYREEE (reference sequence). Trimming shortened V by 0 bases and J by 4 bases, and 13 bases separated the two germline ends. CDR3 sequence: CASSLAGSGGTEAFF. CDR3 coding DNA: TGTGCCAGCAGCTTGGCCGGGTCTGGGGGCACTGAAGCTTTCTTT.

The rearrangement links TRBV28 to TRBJ2-7; D is tentatively TRBD1 or TRBD2 (5 bases each). This CDR3 has 15 residues. V shed 2 bases and J shed 3 bases, with 14 bases lying between them. Germline-derived CDR1 and CDR2 are MDHEN and SYDVKM. CDR3 protein: CASSLAGTTLYEQYF. Here the CDR3 DNA reads TGTGCCAGCAGTTTAGCCGGGACCACGCTCTACGAGCAGTACTTC. Full variable domain (remainder filled in from reference TRBV28 and TRBJ2-7): DVKVTQSSRYLVKRTGEKVFLECVQDMDHENMFWYRQDPGLGLRLIYFSYDVKMKEKGDIPEGYSVSREKKERFSLILESASTNQTSMYLCASSLAGTTLYEQYFGPGTRLTVT.

The V gene is TRBV5-6, the J gene TRBJ2-1, with 7 nucleotides matching TRBD2. J was trimmed by 6 bases and V by 4 bases; bases with no gene match: 10. CDR1 is SGHDT and CDR2 is YYEEEE in the germline V gene. The CDR3 consists of 15 residues. The CDR3 DNA sequence: TGTGCCAGCAGCCCCCTGGGGGGGGGAATCAATGAGCAGTTCTTC. Its protein product is CASSPLGGGINEQFF.